One and the same sample provided the 29 T cell receptor beta chains below, sequenced in a study of blood T cell repertoires in COVID-19. Clones were sequenced by immunoSEQ multiplex PCR, and TCRdb holds only the in-frame ones, with some missing. The table has about 260,000 clones, 65% to 90% seen once. Specimen: peripheral blood. These receptors originate from a human donor in a cohort sampled during active COVID-19.

This chain uses TRBV5-4 with TRBJ2-1, with D uncertain. V was pared by 2 bases and J by 1 base, with 16 bases between. Germline CDR1 reads SGHNT; CDR2 reads YYREEE (reference sequence). The length of the CDR3 is 17 residues. The CDR3 is CASSFGGEGPSYNEQFF. CDR3 bases: TGTGCCAGCAGCTTCGGCGGAGAAGGCCCATCCTACAATGAGCAGTTCTTC.

Regarding this clone: This sample also contains other DNA sequences that code for the same CDR3. J is TRBJ2-1 and V is TRBV5-4, with D possibly TRBD2 on 6 matching bases. CDR1 and CDR2 from the germline V gene are SGHNT and YYREEE (reference sequence). This CDR3 has 15 residues. V lost 0 bases, J lost 1 base, and 8 bases lay in between. The CDR3 DNA is TGTGCCAGCAGCTTGGATAGCGGATCCTACAATGAGCAGTTCTTC. Amino acids: CASSLDSGSYNEQFF.

The gene calls are TRBV27 and TRBJ2-7; 8 bases map to TRBD1. V shed 11 bases, J shed 0 bases, and the junction held 6 bases outside the gene matches. Looked up from germline, CDR1 is MNHEY and CDR2 is SMNVEV (reference sequence). This CDR3 region has 13 residues. DNA for the CDR3: TGTGCCGCCAGGGGGCGGGGCTCCTACGAGCAGTACTTC. Translation gives CAARGRGSYEQYF.

This clone was observed a single time. The chain carries TRBV28 and TRBJ2-4; perhaps TRBD1 as D (6 bases). The CDR3 is 14 amino acids. Germline values: CDR1 MDHEN, CDR2 SYDVKM. V lost 5 bases, J lost 2 bases, and 10 bases lay in between. CDR3 amino acids: CASSLTGTKNIQYF. CDR3 bases: TGTGCCAGCAGTCTGACAGGCACCAAAAACATTCAGTACTTC.

CDR3 amino acids: CAIGLGGRSSYGYTF. In DNA form, the CDR3 reads TGTGCCATCGGCCTGGGGGGGCGGAGTTCCTATGGCTACACCTTC. The chain has TRBV10-3 and TRBJ1-2, with D tentatively TRBD1 (6 bases). Germline V lookup: CDR1 ENHRY, CDR2 SYGVKD. The CDR3 has 15 amino acids. V lost 8 bases and J lost 4, with 20 bases in between.

The count of this clone is one. The chain recombines TRBV25-1 with TRBJ1-1; D remains unclear. This CDR3 spans 12 amino acids. Germline-derived CDR1 and CDR2 are MGHDK and SYGVNS. Trimming took 7 bases from V and 2 from J, leaving 8 bases between them. This CDR3 is CASMEGNTEAFF. DNA of the CDR3: TGTGCCAGCATGGAGGGCAACACTGAAGCTTTCTTT.

This clone turned up a few times. The CDR3 is CASSLPGYTEAFF. The CDR3 nucleotides are TGTGCCAGCAGCTTGCCGGGATACACTGAAGCTTTCTTT. The chain combines TRBV5-4 with TRBJ1-1; D gene uncertain. With 1 base removed from V and 3 bases from J, the gap between germline ends came to 7 bases. CDR3 length: 13 residues. The germline V gene encodes CDR1 SGHNT and CDR2 YYREEE (reference sequence).

This clone was counted once. The chain carries TRBV7-9 and TRBJ2-3; weak D call: TRBD2 (6 bases). Germline V gives CDR1 SEHNR, CDR2 FQNEAQ (reference sequence). The CDR3 consists of 13 residues. The germline V and J ends were trimmed by 7 bases and 6 bases, with 14 bases remaining between them. The CDR3 DNA is TGTGCCAGCAACTGGGGGGATTTGGATACGCAGTATTTT. Protein: CASNWGDLDTQYF. Full variable domain (remainder filled in from reference TRBV7-9 and TRBJ2-3): DTGVSQNPRHKITKRGQNVTFRCDPISEHNRLYWYRQTLGQGPEFLTYFQNEAQLEKSRLLSDRFSAERPKGSFSTLEIQRTEQGDSAMYLCASNWGDLDTQYFGPGTRLTVL.

V and J are TRBV21-1 and TRBJ1-1. TRBV21-1 is labeled a pseudogene. The CDR3 spans 15 residues. The DNA of the CDR3 is TGTGCCAGCAGCAACTGGGAGGGGTGGAGGACTGAAGCTTTCTTT. This sequence encodes CASSNWEGWRTEAFF.

The genes are TRBV11-2 and TRBJ1-1, with no clear D. V was cut by 2 bases and J by 4 bases, with 5 bases left in between. Germline loops: CDR1 SGHAT, CDR2 FQNNGV. This CDR3 has 12 amino acids. DNA of the CDR3: TGTGCCAGCAGCTTACAGGTCACTGAAGCTTTCTTT. Its protein is CASSLQVTEAFF. The variable domain in full, completed from reference TRBV11-2 and TRBJ1-1, reads EAGVAQSPRYKIIEKRQSVAFWCNPISGHATLYWYQQILGQGPKLLIQFQNNGVVDDSQLPKDRFSAERLKGVDSTLKIQPAKLEDSAVYLCASSLQVTEAFFGQGTRLTVV.

The genes are TRBV27 and TRBJ2-1; 7 nucleotides line up with TRBD1. J was trimmed by 4 bases and V by 6 bases; bases with no gene match: 3. The germline V gene encodes CDR1 MNHEY and CDR2 SMNVEV (reference sequence). This CDR3 comprises 13 residues. The CDR3 loop reads CASSQDRYNEQFF. The CDR3 nucleotides are TGTGCCAGCAGCCAGGACAGGTACAATGAGCAGTTCTTC.

This clone showed up just a few times. The rearrangement links TRBV6-6 to TRBJ2-1, with TRBD2 matching over 9 bases. V lost 5 bases and J lost 3; bases outside the gene matches: 11. This CDR3 contains 17 residues. Germline CDR1 and CDR2: MNHNY and SVGAGI (reference sequence). The CDR3 here is CASSPKGGRVDYNEQFF. For the CDR3, the DNA is TGTGCCAGCAGTCCTAAGGGCGGGAGGGTAGACTACAATGAGCAGTTCTTC.

This clone was detected only once. This rearrangement joins TRBV2 to TRBJ2-1; TRBD1 agrees at 9 bases. V lost 5 bases to trimming and J lost 9 bases; unmatched junction nucleotides: 11. From germline, CDR1 is SNHLY and CDR2 FYNNEI. This CDR3 comprises 15 residues. CDR3 sequence: CASSNLGQGGSEQFF. The CDR3 DNA follows: TGTGCCAGCAGTAACCTGGGACAGGGAGGAAGTGAGCAGTTCTTC. The full variable domain, completed using reference TRBV2 and TRBJ2-1, is EPEVTQTPSHQVTQMGQEVILRCVPISNHLYFYWYRQILGQKVEFLVSFYNNEISEKSEIFDDQFSVERPDGSNFTLKIRSTKLEDSAMYFCASSNLGQGGSEQFFGPGTRLTVL.

The rearrangement joins TRBV11-2 to TRBJ1-1; a weak D match, TRBD1 (5 bases). Germline V lookup: CDR1 SGHAT, CDR2 FQNNGV. The CDR3 totals 15 residues. V lost 4 bases and J lost 2, with 14 bases in between. The CDR3 loop reads CASSWGGAFNTEAFF. DNA for the CDR3: TGTGCCAGCAGCTGGGGAGGGGCTTTTAACACTGAAGCTTTCTTT.

The chain links TRBV2 to TRBJ2-7; 7 bases fit TRBD2. There are 15 residues in the CDR3. Germline CDR1 reads SNHLY; CDR2 reads FYNNEI. With V trimmed by 6 bases and J by 0 bases, 8 bases remained unmatched. CDR3 protein: CASRLTSAYSYEQYF. Written as DNA, the CDR3 is TGTGCCAGCAGACTAACTAGCGCCTACTCCTACGAGCAGTACTTC.

This chain links TRBV23-1 with TRBJ2-1, with D tentatively TRBD1 (5 bases). TRBV23-1 is designated an ORF whose function remains uncertain. V lost 1 base to trimming and J lost 16 bases, with 14 bases between them. This CDR3 is 12 amino acids long. CDR3 bases: TGCGCCAGCAGTCAATGTAGCCCCCAGGGATTCTTC. This codes for CASSQCSPQGFF.

V is TRBV21-1 and J is TRBJ2-1; the D call in the table, TRBD1, was not verified against the DNA. TRBV21-1 is classified as a pseudogene. There are 16 residues in the CDR3. The DNA of the CDR3 is TGTGCCAGCAGCCCCCCAGGGGACAGGGCCTACAATGAGCAGTTCTTC. Its translation: CASSPPGDRAYNEQFF.

The chain combines TRBV5-5 with TRBJ2-1; 7 nucleotides align to TRBD1. Per the germline V gene, CDR1 is SGHKS and CDR2 is YYEKEE (reference sequence). V lost 3 bases, J lost 3 bases, and 3 bases stayed unmatched. The CDR3 totals 14 residues. In DNA form, the CDR3 reads TGTGCCAGCAGCTACCGGGACAGCTACAATGAGCAGTTCTTC. Protein product: CASSYRDSYNEQFF.

The gene calls are TRBV5-4 and TRBJ2-1, with D perhaps TRBD1 (6 bases). This CDR3 is 15 amino acids long. Germline assignment: CDR1 SGHNT and CDR2 YYREEE (reference sequence). Trimming cost V 0 bases and J 6 bases, with 13 bases left between them. CDR3 DNA sequence: TGTGCCAGCAGCTTGGTGGGGGCAGGAGGCAATGAGCAGTTCTTC. Amino acids: CASSLVGAGGNEQFF.

This clone was counted a single time. The chain joins TRBV2 to TRBJ2-5, with a weak D call TRBD1 (6 bases). V lost 6 bases to trimming and J lost 4 bases, with 12 bases between them. CDR1 SNHLY and CDR2 FYNNEI come from the germline V gene. The CDR3 contains 13 residues. The CDR3 reads CASSFRGGETQYF. In nucleotides, the CDR3 is TGTGCCAGCAGCTTCAGGGGTGGAGAGACCCAGTACTTC.

V gene TRBV28 combines with J gene TRBJ2-7; D is possibly TRBD2 (7 bases). Trimming pared 4 bases from V and 4 bases from J, leaving 17 bases between. CDR3 length: 15 amino acids. Germline V gives CDR1 MDHEN, CDR2 SYDVKM. CDR3 in amino acids: CASSSYWGGQYEQYF. The CDR3 coding sequence is TGTGCCAGCAGTTCCTATTGGGGGGGGCAGTACGAGCAGTACTTC.

V and J are TRBV5-1 and TRBJ1-1; 7 nucleotides agree with TRBD1. Unmatched junction bases numbered 4, after V lost 3 bases and J lost 5 bases. The CDR3 consists of 13 residues. CDR1 SGHRS and CDR2 YFSETQ come from the germline V gene. CDR3 nucleotide sequence: TGCGCCAGCAGCTCGATGACAGGGACTGAAGCTTTCTTT. This sequence encodes CASSSMTGTEAFF.

The V gene is TRBV19, the J gene TRBJ2-7, with D possibly matching TRBD2 (5 bases). V was cut by 8 bases and J by 4 bases, with 24 bases left in between. The germline CDR1 and CDR2 sequences are LNHDA and SQIVND (reference sequence). There are 16 residues in the CDR3. This CDR3 is CASSGEADQAPYEQYF. CDR3 nucleotide sequence: TGTGCCAGTTCAGGAGAAGCGGATCAGGCCCCTTACGAGCAGTACTTC.

This clone has a single count. The rearrangement joins TRBV5-4 to TRBJ2-4, with D perhaps TRBD2 (5 bases). V lost 4 bases and J lost 3, with 17 bases in between. Germline CDR1 and CDR2: SGHNT and YYREEE (reference sequence). The CDR3 is 16 residues long. CDR3 amino acids: CASSQGPLEGKNIQYF. DNA for the CDR3: TGTGCCAGCAGCCAAGGGCCCCTCGAGGGCAAAAACATTCAGTACTTC.

The V gene is TRBV19, the J gene TRBJ2-7; D is possibly TRBD2 (7 bases). With 5 bases removed from V and 4 bases from J, the gap between germline ends came to 15 bases. CDR1 and CDR2 (germline): LNHDA, SQIVND (reference sequence). This CDR3 has 14 residues. DNA for the CDR3: TGTGCCAGTAGTCTGGCGGGGGCGAGATACGAGCAGTACTTC. The encoded protein is CASSLAGARYEQYF. The whole variable domain, remainder taken from reference TRBV19 and TRBJ2-7, is DGGITQSPKYLFRKEGQNVTLSCEQNLNHDAMYWYRQDPGQGLRLIYYSQIVNDFQKGDIAEGYSVSREKKESFPLTVTSAQKNPTAFYLCASSLAGARYEQYFGPGTRLTVT.

The rearrangement links TRBV6-2 or TRBV6-3 to TRBJ2-7; no clear D. Looked up from germline, CDR1 is MNHEY and CDR2 is SVGEGT. The V gene lost 2 bases and the J gene lost 7 bases, with 12 bases spanning the gap. This CDR3 has 13 residues. CDR3 coding DNA: TGTGCCAGCAGTTACCCCAACAGATGGGAGCAGTACTTC. Translating it yields CASSYPNRWEQYF.

The rearrangement links TRBV5-4 to TRBJ2-5, with 12 bases that match TRBD2. Looked up from germline, CDR1 is SGHNT and CDR2 is YYREEE (reference sequence). This CDR3 contains 16 residues. V lost 0 bases, J lost 5 bases, and 5 bases stayed unmatched. The CDR3 is CASSLGLAGVRETQYF. CDR3 sequence (DNA): TGTGCCAGCAGCTTGGGACTAGCGGGAGTTCGGGAGACCCAGTACTTC.

The rearrangement joins TRBV24-1 to TRBJ2-1; the D gene is possibly TRBD1 (6 bases). CDR1 and CDR2 from the germline V gene are KGHDR and SFDVKD. V shed 3 bases and J shed 9 bases, with 11 bases lying between them. This CDR3 comprises 13 residues. This CDR3 is CATSDHRDSEQFF. The CDR3 region has the DNA TGTGCCACCAGTGATCACAGGGATAGTGAGCAGTTCTTC.

CDR3 residues: CASSNRQAPGYGYTF. The CDR3 DNA follows: TGTGCCAGCAGTAACCGACAGGCTCCGGGCTATGGCTACACCTTC. The rearrangement links TRBV28 to TRBJ1-2; possibly TRBD1 for D (6 bases). CDR1 is MDHEN, CDR2 SYDVKM, per germline. The CDR3 runs 15 residues. Trimming took off 5 bases at V and 4 bases at J, with 17 bases between the two ends.